Listed here are 6 T cell receptor beta chains from one sample, sequenced in a study of cytomegalovirus exposure and HLA in healthy donors. PCR primers comprised 60 Vbeta and 13 Jbeta primers. Generated by immunoSEQ multiplex PCR, the TCRdb table keeps only in-frame clones and is missing some. The sample has 150,000 to 200,000 clones, 80% seen once. Material for sequencing was PBMCs. These receptors originate from a boy between 10 and 17 years old in good health and CMV-seronegative.

V and J are TRBV7-8 and TRBJ2-3, with 10 positions matching TRBD2. With 0 bases clipped from V and 2 bases from J, the junction kept 2 bases outside the gene matches. CDR3 size: 16 residues. CDR1 SGHVS and CDR2 FQNEAQ come from the germline V gene. The CDR3 DNA sequence: TGTGCCAGCAGCTTAGCGAGCGGGAGGGCCACAGATACGCAGTATTTT. Protein product: CASSLASGRATDTQYF.

This chain joins TRBV5-1 and TRBJ2-3, with TRBD1 matching 12 bases. CDR1 is SGHRS, CDR2 YFSETQ, per germline. With 0 bases clipped from V and 6 bases from J, the junction kept 5 bases outside the gene matches. CDR3 length: 16 amino acids. Here the CDR3 reads CASSLGAGTGGDTQYF. Here the CDR3 DNA reads TGCGCCAGCAGCTTGGGTGCAGGGACAGGGGGCGATACGCAGTATTTT.

The V gene is TRBV7-9, the J gene TRBJ2-2; D perhaps matches TRBD2 (5 bases). Germline CDR1 reads SEHNR; CDR2 reads FQNEAQ (reference sequence). The ends were cut back, 1 base at V and 6 bases at J, with 21 bases in the middle. The CDR3 consists of 18 residues. The CDR3 DNA sequence: TGTGCCAGCAGCTTAGAATCCCGTCCAAGTCCCGGGGCCGGGGAGCTGTTTTTT. Protein product: CASSLESRPSPGAGELFF.

This clone was detected only a few times. This chain joins TRBV27 and TRBJ1-2; 10 bases map to TRBD1. V shed 8 bases, J shed 4 bases, and the junction held 4 bases outside the gene matches. The CDR3 consists of 13 residues. Germline V gives CDR1 MNHEY, CDR2 SMNVEV (reference sequence). CDR3 in amino acids: CASGDRGLYGYTF. Written as DNA, the CDR3 is TGTGCCAGCGGCGACAGGGGGCTCTATGGCTACACCTTC.

The rearrangement joins TRBV7-3 to TRBJ1-1; no clear D. Germline CDR1 SGHTA, CDR2 FQGTGA. V shed 1 base and J shed 4 bases, with 16 bases lying between them. The CDR3 is 16 amino acids. The chain's CDR3 is CASSLMGQPAPTEAFF. The DNA of the CDR3 is TGTGCCAGCAGCTTAATGGGCCAACCCGCCCCCACTGAAGCTTTCTTT.

The gene calls are TRBV18 and TRBJ1-4; TRBD1 matches 8 bases. Trimming cost V 4 bases and J 7 bases; bases outside gene matches: 8. The germline gives CDR1 KGHSH, CDR2 LQKENI. There are 15 residues in the CDR3. The CDR3: CASSLQGVHGEKLFF. CDR3 DNA: TGTGCCAGCTCACTACAGGGGGTGCACGGTGAAAAACTGTTTTTT. The full variable domain, in which reference TRBV18 and TRBJ1-4 provide the parts outside the CDR3, is NAGVMQNPRHLVRRRGQEARLRCSPMKGHSHVYWYRQLPEEGLKFMVYLQKENIIDESGMPKERFSAEFPKEGPSILRIQQVVRGDSAAYFCASSLQGVHGEKLFFGSGTQLSVL.